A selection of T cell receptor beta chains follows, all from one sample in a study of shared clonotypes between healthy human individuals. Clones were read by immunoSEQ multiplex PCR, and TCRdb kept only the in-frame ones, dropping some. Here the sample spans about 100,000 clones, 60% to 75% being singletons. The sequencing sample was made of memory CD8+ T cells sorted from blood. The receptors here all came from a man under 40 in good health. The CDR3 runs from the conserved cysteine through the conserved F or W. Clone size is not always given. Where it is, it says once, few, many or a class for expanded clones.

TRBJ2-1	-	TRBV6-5	CASSYQDGGYNEQFF
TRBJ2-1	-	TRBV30	CAWSVVSSGSPVNEQFF
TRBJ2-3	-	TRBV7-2	CASSRHRTSGTSADTQYF
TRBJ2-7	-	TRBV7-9	CASSLARNPGIAVEQYF
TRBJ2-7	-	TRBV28	CASSYGDGSYEQYF
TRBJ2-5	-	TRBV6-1	CASRRGGADQETQYF
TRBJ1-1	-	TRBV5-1	CASSITGMGTEAFF
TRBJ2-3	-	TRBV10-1	CASSDQGGYTQYF
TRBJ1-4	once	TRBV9	CASSAPGGSTNEKLFF
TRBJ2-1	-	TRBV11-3	CASSLESHFHEQFF
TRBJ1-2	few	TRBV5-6	CASSLGQGYRGYTF
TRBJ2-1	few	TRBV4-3	CASSQEWFGGYNEQFF
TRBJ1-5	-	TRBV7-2	CASSAGQPGGQPQHF
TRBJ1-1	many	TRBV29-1	CSVGTDKAFF
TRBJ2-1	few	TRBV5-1	CASSLDGPASYNEQFF
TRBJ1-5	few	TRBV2	CASRRGINSNQPQHF
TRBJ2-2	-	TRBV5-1	CASSLIGVGEELFF
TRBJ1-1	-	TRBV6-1	CASLRQGWTEAFF
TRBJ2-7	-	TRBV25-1	CASSEGADYEQYF
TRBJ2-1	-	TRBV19	CASNTYNEQFF
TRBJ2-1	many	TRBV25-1	CASSEVQEVGSYNEQFF
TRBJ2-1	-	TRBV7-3	CASSFSNSYNEQFF
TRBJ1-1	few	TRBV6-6	CASSPPTEAFF
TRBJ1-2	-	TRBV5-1	CASSLAGQGSSGYTF
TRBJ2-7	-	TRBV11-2	CASSPPGLAYEQYF
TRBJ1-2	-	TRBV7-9	CASSFTISGGDGYTF
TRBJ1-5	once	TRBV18	CASSPKTSDPQPQHF
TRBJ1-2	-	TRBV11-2	CASSPRQGLNYGYTF
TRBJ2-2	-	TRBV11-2	CASSLGRAGPNTGELFF
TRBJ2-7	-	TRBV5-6	CASSLTNAYEQYF
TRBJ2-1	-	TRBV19	CATGPRGRGNEQFF
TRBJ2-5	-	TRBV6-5	CASSTRGHELGTQYF
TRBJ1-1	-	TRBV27	CASSPGQGVTLNTEAFF
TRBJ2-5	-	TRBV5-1	CASSPENPRMGETQYF
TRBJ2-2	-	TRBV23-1	CASSRPSTRHNTGELFF
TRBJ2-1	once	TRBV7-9	CASSSGTSGSSGRLWEQFF
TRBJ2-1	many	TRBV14	CASSQGQAGGGNEQFF
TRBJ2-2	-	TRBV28	CASSYNGELFF
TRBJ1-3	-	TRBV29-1	CSGLIKVRNTIYF